These T cell receptor beta chains were read from a single sample in a study of cytomegalovirus exposure and HLA in healthy donors. Assay: immunoSEQ multiplex PCR; the TCRdb copy retains only in-frame clones and omits some. The repertoire includes 76,000 or so clones, around 70% of them detected once, and around 15% sits in the top ten. Sequencing used PBMCs. These receptors all stem from a woman in her thirties or forties in good health and CMV-seropositive. Each CDR3 is given with its conserved first and last residue. Each record gives: clone size, D gene, J gene, V gene, CDR3 length, CDR3 protein, CDR3 DNA. A D gene is named only where the DNA matches it firmly. The size of a clone is reported for some rows only, either as once, few or many, or as a class for expanded clones.

clone size: once
D gene: TRBD1
J gene: TRBJ1-2
V gene: TRBV5-1
CDR3 length: 13
CDR3 protein: CASSEGQGVGYTF
CDR3 DNA: TGCGCCAGCAGCGAAGGACAGGGCGTTGGCTACACCTTC

clone size: few
D gene: .
J gene: TRBJ2-7
V gene: TRBV5-1
CDR3 length: 16
CDR3 protein: CASSLALRRGSYEQYF
CDR3 DNA: TGCGCCAGCAGCTTGGCGCTGAGACGGGGGAGCTACGAGCAGTACTTC

clone size: few
D gene: .
J gene: TRBJ1-2
V gene: TRBV7-9
CDR3 length: 15
CDR3 protein: CASSTIQGPVDGYTF
CDR3 DNA: TGTGCCAGCAGCACAATACAGGGTCCGGTTGATGGCTACACCTTC

clone size: .
D gene: .
J gene: TRBJ1-5
V gene: TRBV6-1
CDR3 length: 13
CDR3 protein: CASRGTWFQPQHF
CDR3 DNA: TGTGCCAGCCGAGGGACATGGTTTCAGCCCCAGCATTTT

clone size: few
D gene: TRBD1
J gene: TRBJ2-2
V gene: TRBV6-1
CDR3 length: 13
CDR3 protein: CASGQGRTGELFF
CDR3 DNA: TGTGCCAGCGGACAGGGAAGGACCGGGGAGCTGTTTTTT

clone size: .
D gene: TRBD1
J gene: TRBJ1-1
V gene: TRBV5-1
CDR3 length: 16
CDR3 protein: CASSLGGRTGNTEAFF
CDR3 DNA: TGCGCCAGCAGCTTGGGGGGCAGGACAGGGAATACTGAAGCTTTCTTT

clone size: .
D gene: .
J gene: TRBJ2-3
V gene: TRBV14
CDR3 length: 16
CDR3 protein: CASSQASGYRTDTQYF
CDR3 DNA: TGTGCCAGCAGCCAAGCGTCAGGGTATCGAACAGATACGCAGTATTTT

clone size: .
D gene: .
J gene: TRBJ2-3
V gene: TRBV7-2
CDR3 length: 12
CDR3 protein: CASSLANLVLVF
CDR3 DNA: TGTGCCAGCAGCTTAGCGAATTTGGTTCTAGTTTTT

clone size: few
D gene: TRBD1
J gene: TRBJ1-1
V gene: TRBV4-1
CDR3 length: 17
CDR3 protein: CASSQDVRDRLNTEAFF
CDR3 DNA: TGCGCCAGCAGCCAAGATGTTCGGGACAGACTAAACACTGAAGCTTTCTTT

clone size: .
D gene: .
J gene: TRBJ2-1
V gene: TRBV9
CDR3 length: 20
CDR3 protein: CASSVGSWSERRGTYNEQFF
CDR3 DNA: TGTGCCAGCAGCGTAGGAAGTTGGAGTGAGCGTAGGGGAACCTACAATGAGCAGTTCTTC

clone size: .
D gene: .
J gene: TRBJ1-1
V gene: TRBV11-1
CDR3 length: 14
CDR3 protein: CASSTPGVNTEAFF
CDR3 DNA: TGTGCCAGCTCAACCCCGGGGGTGAACACTGAAGCTTTCTTT

clone size: few
D gene: TRBD1
J gene: TRBJ2-7
V gene: TRBV28
CDR3 length: 15
CDR3 protein: CASRVGQQYRYEQYF
CDR3 DNA: TGTGCCAGCAGGGTGGGACAGCAATATCGTTACGAGCAGTACTTC

clone size: .
D gene: TRBD1
J gene: TRBJ1-5
V gene: TRBV5-1
CDR3 length: 16
CDR3 protein: CASSPRGPYSNQPQHF
CDR3 DNA: TGCGCCAGCAGCCCCAGGGGGCCTTATAGCAATCAGCCCCAGCATTTT

clone size: .
D gene: .
J gene: TRBJ1-1
V gene: TRBV7-2
CDR3 length: 12
CDR3 protein: CASSLSGALAFF
CDR3 DNA: TGTGCCAGCAGCTTATCAGGGGCCCTAGCTTTCTTT

clone size: .
D gene: TRBD1
J gene: TRBJ1-5
V gene: TRBV27
CDR3 length: 15
CDR3 protein: CASSLYRGLEQPQHF
CDR3 DNA: TGTGCCAGCAGTTTGTACAGGGGACTGGAGCAGCCCCAGCATTTT

clone size: .
D gene: TRBD1
J gene: TRBJ1-6
V gene: TRBV6-4
CDR3 length: 14
CDR3 protein: CASSPGQGNSPLHF
CDR3 DNA: TGTGCCAGCAGTCCGGGACAGGGCAATTCACCCCTCCACTTT

clone size: few
D gene: .
J gene: TRBJ2-1
V gene: TRBV15
CDR3 length: 17
CDR3 protein: CATSRVTSSNSYNEQFF
CDR3 DNA: TGTGCCACCAGCAGAGTAACTAGCTCGAACTCCTACAATGAGCAGTTCTTC

clone size: .
D gene: TRBD1
J gene: TRBJ2-3
V gene: TRBV7-2
CDR3 length: 14
CDR3 protein: CASSLGQGGDTQYF
CDR3 DNA: TGTGCCAGCAGCCTGGGACAGGGGGGAGATACGCAGTATTTT

clone size: .
D gene: .
J gene: TRBJ2-3
V gene: TRBV5-1
CDR3 length: 16
CDR3 protein: CASSLVGSQSTDTQYF
CDR3 DNA: TGCGCCAGCAGCTTGGTCGGGAGCCAAAGCACAGATACGCAGTATTTT

clone size: .
D gene: TRBD1
J gene: TRBJ1-2
V gene: TRBV29-1
CDR3 length: 17
CDR3 protein: CSATLQGTGIRGYGYTF
CDR3 DNA: TGCAGCGCTACCCTCCAAGGGACAGGAATTAGGGGCTATGGCTACACCTTC

clone size: .
D gene: .
J gene: TRBJ2-2
V gene: TRBV27
CDR3 length: 15
CDR3 protein: CASSLESKNTGELFF
CDR3 DNA: TGTGCCAGCAGTTTAGAGTCCAAGAACACCGGGGAGCTGTTTTTT

clone size: .
D gene: .
J gene: TRBJ1-1
V gene: TRBV4-1
CDR3 length: 13
CDR3 protein: CASSQIRVAEAFF
CDR3 DNA: TGCGCCAGCAGCCAAATTCGAGTCGCTGAAGCTTTCTTT